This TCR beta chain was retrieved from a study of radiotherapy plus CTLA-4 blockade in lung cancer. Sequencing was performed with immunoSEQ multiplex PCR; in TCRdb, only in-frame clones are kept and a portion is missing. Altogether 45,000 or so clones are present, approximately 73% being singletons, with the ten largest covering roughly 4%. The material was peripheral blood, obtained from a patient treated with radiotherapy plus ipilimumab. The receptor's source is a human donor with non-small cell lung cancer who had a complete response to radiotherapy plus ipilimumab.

This chain's CDR3 is CASRPSGQLYNSPLHF. The CDR3 nucleotides are TGTGCCAGCCGTCCCTCGGGACAGCTCTATAATTCACCCCTCCACTTT. The chain recombines TRBV2 with TRBJ1-6, with 7 bases matching TRBD1. The CDR3 consists of 16 residues. CDR1 and CDR2 from the germline V gene are SNHLY and FYNNEI. V was clipped by 8 bases and J by 3 bases; unmatched bases: 10.